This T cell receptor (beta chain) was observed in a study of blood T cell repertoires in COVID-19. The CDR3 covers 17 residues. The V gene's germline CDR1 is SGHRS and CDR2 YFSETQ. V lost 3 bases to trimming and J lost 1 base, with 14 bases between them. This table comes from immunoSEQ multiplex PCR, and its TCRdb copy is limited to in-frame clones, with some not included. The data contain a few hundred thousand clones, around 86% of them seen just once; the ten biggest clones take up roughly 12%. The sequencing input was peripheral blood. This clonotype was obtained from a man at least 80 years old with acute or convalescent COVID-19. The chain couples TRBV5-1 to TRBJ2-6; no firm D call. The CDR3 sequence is CASSSTSFGSGANVLTF. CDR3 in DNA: TGCGCCAGCAGCTCCACATCTTTCGGGTCTGGGGCCAACGTCCTGACTTTC.